This passage covers 21 T cell receptor beta chains from one sample sequenced in a study of Tregs in tolerant kidney transplant recipients. TCRdb keeps only in-frame clones here, not all; method: immunoSEQ multiplex PCR. The data show approximately 60,000 clones, with about 87% seen just once and 3.8% held by the top ten. The nonmyeloablative bone marrow transplants came from related graft donors, with transient mixed chimerism. Sequenced here: CD4+ T cells from blood (PBMCs), sampled 6 months after the transplant. These receptors were obtained from a human patient who received a combined kidney and bone marrow transplant. The T cells may come from the graft donor.

V is TRBV10-3 and J is TRBJ2-7; D not resolved. The CDR3 length is 15 residues. Per the germline V gene, CDR1 is ENHRY and CDR2 is SYGVKD. V lost 6 bases, J lost 0 bases, and 15 bases lay in between. CDR3 protein: CAISSLQTLSYEQYF. CDR3 bases: TGTGCCATCAGCTCTCTCCAGACTCTCTCCTACGAGCAGTACTTC.

The rearrangement links TRBV7-2 to TRBJ1-5; a possible D gene is TRBD1 (6 bases). Germline CDR1 is SGHTA and CDR2 is FQGNSA. V lost 0 bases and J lost 5, with 11 bases in between. The CDR3 length is 15 residues. Written as DNA, the CDR3 is TGTGCCAGCAGCTTAGCGCAGGGGCCGGATCAGCCCCAGCATTTT. As protein: CASSLAQGPDQPQHF. Full variable domain (rest looked up from reference TRBV7-2 and TRBJ1-5): GAGVSQSPSNKVTEKGKDVELRCDPISGHTALYWYRQSLGQGLEFLIYFQGNSAPDKSGLPSDRFSAERTGGSVSTLTIQRTQQEDSAVYLCASSLAQGPDQPQHFGDGTRLSIL.

This clone is a singleton in its sample. V and J are TRBV6-5 and TRBJ1-1; TRBD1 aligns across 8 bases. J gave up 3 bases and V 6 bases, and 6 bases lay outside the gene matches. The CDR3 runs 14 residues. Per the germline V gene, CDR1 is MNHEY and CDR2 is SVGAGI. The CDR3 DNA follows: TGTGCCAGCAGCTATGGACAGGGAGACACTGAAGCTTTCTTT. Translated, it gives CASSYGQGDTEAFF.

This CDR3 is CSVVPGTDTQYF. The CDR3 region has the DNA TGCAGCGTTGTGCCAGGAACAGATACGCAGTATTTT. The chain uses TRBV29-1 and TRBJ2-3; D is undetermined. The germline V gene encodes CDR1 SQVTM and CDR2 ANQGSEA. This CDR3 spans 12 amino acids. The V end was cut by 4 bases, the J end by 3 bases, with 8 bases between.

V gene TRBV6-1 combines with J gene TRBJ1-2, with 7 bases lining up with TRBD1. Germline CDR1 and CDR2: MNHNS and SASEGT. This CDR3 contains 13 residues. The ends lost 8 bases at V and 5 bases at J; junction bases unmatched: 8. DNA for the CDR3: TGTGCCAGCGCCCGAGGGACAGAGTATGGCTACACCTTC. Its protein product is CASARGTEYGYTF.

The J gene is TRBJ1-2, the V gene TRBV20-1, with D possibly TRBD1 on 5 matching bases. Trimming stripped 3 bases from V and 4 bases from J, with 6 bases between. Germline V CDR1 and CDR2: DFQATT, SNEGSKA (reference sequence). This CDR3 region has 11 residues. The CDR3 loop is CSARTVYGYTF. CDR3 bases: TGCAGTGCTAGGACAGTCTATGGCTACACCTTC.

This clone came up once. The gene calls are TRBV29-1 and TRBJ1-2; D not resolved. This CDR3 contains 13 residues. V dropped 5 bases and J dropped 0 bases, with 10 bases sitting between them. CDR1 is SQVTM, CDR2 ANQGSEA, per germline. CDR3 sequence (DNA): TGCAGCGTTCCGGGTCTAGCTAACTATGGCTACACCTTC. This gives the protein CSVPGLANYGYTF.

The chain recombines TRBV11-2 with TRBJ1-2, with unresolved D. Germline V gives CDR1 SGHAT, CDR2 FQNNGV. The CDR3 totals 15 residues. V lost 1 base and J lost 5, with 14 bases in between. This CDR3 reads CASSLVLGYDYGYTF. The CDR3 bases are TGTGCCAGCAGCTTAGTTCTCGGGTATGATTATGGCTACACCTTC.

V gene TRBV5-1 combines with J gene TRBJ2-2, with no clear D. Germline assignment: CDR1 SGHRS and CDR2 YFSETQ. V lost 0 bases to trimming and J lost 2 bases, with 11 bases between them. This CDR3 contains 16 residues. The CDR3 coding sequence is TGCGCCAGCAGCTTGGGACTCGAACTAAACACCGGGGAGCTGTTTTTT. Protein product: CASSLGLELNTGELFF.

This rearrangement joins TRBV5-6 to TRBJ2-1, with 8 bases that match TRBD2. V lost 0 bases and J lost 15; bases outside the gene matches: 14. CDR3 length: 15 residues. Germline CDR1 SGHDT, CDR2 YYEEEE. CDR3 DNA: TGTGCCAGCAGCTTGGAGGGAAGCGGGGGCATACCGGGGTTCTTC. Protein: CASSLEGSGGIPGFF.

This chain joins TRBV9 and TRBJ2-7, with a weak D call TRBD1 (6 bases). The V and J ends lost 0 bases and 4 bases respectively, with 11 bases between them. Germline V gene lookup returns CDR1 SGDLS and CDR2 YYNGEE. The CDR3 totals 14 residues. The CDR3, as DNA: TGTGCCAGCAGCGTAGATCTGGGGGCGTACGAGCAGTACTTC. This gives the protein CASSVDLGAYEQYF.

The J gene is TRBJ2-5, the V gene TRBV19; 7 nucleotides agree with TRBD1. The CDR3 consists of 15 residues. The V segment lost 4 bases and the J segment 2 bases; nucleotides outside the gene matches: 7. Germline-derived CDR1 and CDR2 are LNHDA and SQIVND (reference sequence). This CDR3 is CASSTPGTVQETQYF. The CDR3 region has the DNA TGTGCCAGTAGTACCCCCGGGACAGTACAAGAGACCCAGTACTTC.

The chain has TRBV11-2 and TRBJ2-7; maybe TRBD1 (6 bases). Trimming removed 1 base from V and 3 bases from J, with 10 bases in between. CDR3 length: 14 residues. In germline, CDR1 is SGHAT, CDR2 FQNNGV. This CDR3 reads CASSLGGHYYEQYF. CDR3 coding DNA: TGTGCCAGCAGCTTAGGGGGACACTACTACGAGCAGTACTTC.

CDR3 nucleotides: TGTGCCAGCAGCTTAGATGACTTTAGCGGGTACACAGATACGCAGTATTTT. It encodes CASSLDDFSGYTDTQYF. The chain carries TRBV11-3 and TRBJ2-3, with 7 bases aligning to TRBD2. This CDR3 is 17 amino acids long. J was trimmed by 2 bases and V by 0 bases; bases with no gene match: 8. Germline V lookup: CDR1 SGHNT, CDR2 YENEEA.

This clone was seen a single time. The CDR3 spells CASSLSGRNYGYTF. CDR3 DNA: TGTGCCAGCAGTCTTTCTGGGAGAAACTATGGCTACACCTTC. V gene TRBV7-2 combines with J gene TRBJ1-2, with D unresolved. Trimming pared 6 bases from V and 2 bases from J, leaving 13 bases between. Looked up from germline, CDR1 is SGHTA and CDR2 is FQGNSA. This CDR3 spans 14 amino acids.

This sequence joins TRBV7-9 and TRBJ2-5, with D perhaps matching TRBD2 (6 bases). This CDR3 region has 15 residues. In germline, CDR1 is SEHNR, CDR2 FQNEAQ (reference sequence). V was pared by 1 base and J by 2 bases, with 11 bases between. The CDR3 here is CASSLGTNGQETQYF. The CDR3 bases are TGTGCCAGCAGCTTAGGGACTAACGGACAAGAGACCCAGTACTTC.

This clone was counted only a few times. The chain joins TRBV4-3 to TRBJ2-1, with a tentative D call TRBD1 (6 bases). The CDR3 consists of 15 residues. Trimming pared 0 bases from V and 5 bases from J, leaving 11 bases between. The V gene's germline CDR1 is LGHNA and CDR2 YSLEER. CDR3 DNA: TGCGCCAGCAGCCAAGACTCGACAGGAAACAATGAGCAGTTCTTC. Protein product: CASSQDSTGNNEQFF.

In DNA, the CDR3 is TGTGCCAGCAGCTTACGAGAGCCCTCTAACTATGGCTACACCTTC. Its protein product is CASSLREPSNYGYTF. This chain links TRBV7-2 with TRBJ1-2; D unclear. CDR3 size: 15 residues. The germline CDR1 and CDR2 sequences are SGHTA and FQGNSA. V gave up 2 bases and J gave up 0 bases, with 10 bases separating them.

This chain joins TRBV5-1 and TRBJ1-2; 7 bases align to TRBD1. Germline V gene sequence: CDR1 SGHRS, CDR2 YFSETQ. The CDR3 length is 14 residues. The V gene end was trimmed by 3 bases and the J gene end by 4 bases; junction bases not matched to a gene: 6. CDR3 nucleotide sequence: TGCGCCAGCAGCTCCCAAACAGGGGTCTATGGCTACACCTTC. Protein product: CASSSQTGVYGYTF.

The chain carries TRBV2 and TRBJ2-1, with D tentatively TRBD2 (6 bases). Trimming shortened V by 2 bases and J by 3 bases, and 11 bases separated the two germline ends. This CDR3 has 15 amino acids. Germline lookup yields CDR1 SNHLY and CDR2 FYNNEI. CDR3 amino acids: CASSEFAGSYNEQFF. In DNA, the CDR3 is TGTGCCAGCAGTGAATTCGCGGGAAGCTACAATGAGCAGTTCTTC.

The chain recombines TRBV7-7 with TRBJ2-3; D perhaps matches TRBD1 (6 bases). With 5 bases removed from V and 2 bases from J, the gap between germline ends came to 14 bases. Germline loops: CDR1 SSHAT, CDR2 FNYEAQ (reference sequence). The CDR3 consists of 15 residues. The CDR3 DNA reads as TGTGCCAGCAGCCTGGACAGACCCTTCACAGATACGCAGTATTTT. Translating gives CASSLDRPFTDTQYF.